The T cell receptor (beta chain) under discussion was sequenced for a study of graft-versus-host responses after intestinal transplantation. Across the study: Isolated intestinal, liver-intestinal, or multivisceral transplants had been given to the recipients. Anti-thymocyte globulin induction preceded approximately three years of tacrolimus and steroid maintenance in all recipients.

Generated by immunoSEQ multiplex PCR, the TCRdb table keeps only in-frame clones and is missing some. The profile shows 43,000 or so clones, about 94% of them singletons. Losses at the gene ends were 4 bases for V and 3 bases for J; bases not matched to a gene: 9. The germline V gene encodes CDR1 SGHDT and CDR2 YYEEEE. This CDR3 comprises 16 residues. About this clone itself: The same CDR3 is also encoded by other DNA sequences in this sample.

The gene calls are TRBV5-6 and TRBJ1-4, with 7 bases identical to TRBD1. The specimen was PBMCs, collected around 48 weeks after intestinal transplant. This TCR was recovered from a human patient who received an intestinal transplant, so some T cells may come from the graft donor. Here the CDR3 DNA reads TGTGCCAGCAGCGAAAGAGACAGGGCCCCTAATGAAAAACTGTTTTTT. Translating gives CASSERDRAPNEKLFF.